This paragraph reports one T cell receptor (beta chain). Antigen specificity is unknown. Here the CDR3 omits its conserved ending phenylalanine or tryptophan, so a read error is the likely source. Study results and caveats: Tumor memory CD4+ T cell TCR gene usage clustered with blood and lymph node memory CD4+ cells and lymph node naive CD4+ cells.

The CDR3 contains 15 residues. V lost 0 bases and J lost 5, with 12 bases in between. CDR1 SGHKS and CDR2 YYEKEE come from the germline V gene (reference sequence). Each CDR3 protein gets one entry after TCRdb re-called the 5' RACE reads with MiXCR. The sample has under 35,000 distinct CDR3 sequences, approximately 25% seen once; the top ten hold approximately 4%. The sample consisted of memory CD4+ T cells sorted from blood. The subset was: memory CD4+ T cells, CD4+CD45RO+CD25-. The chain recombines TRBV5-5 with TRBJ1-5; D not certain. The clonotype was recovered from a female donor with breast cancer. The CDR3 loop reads CASSLVGSGDQPQHL. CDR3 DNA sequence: TGTGCCAGCAGCTTGGTGGGCAGTGGGGATCAGCCCCAGCATCTT.